Detailed here is one TCR beta chain. What it binds is unknown. This specimen comes from a study of vaccination and CD4 T cells after COVID-19. Across the whole study: Ranging from 14 to 241, the interval between dose two and post-vaccine sampling had a median of roughly 10 weeks. Study outcomes and limitations: In convalescent patients, a median approximately 86% of post-vaccine SARS-CoV-2-reactive clones appeared only after vaccination.

Germline-derived CDR1 and CDR2 are SGHTA and FQGNSA. The CDR3 totals 11 residues. V was clipped by 5 bases and J by 3 bases, with 5 bases between them. The treatment was: approximately 10-day PBMC culture with coronavirus spike peptide pools or control peptides (ViraFEST assay). Negative selection yielded CD4+ T cells from day-10 cultures. The assay that was used to sequence DNA from cultured CD4+ T cells was the Oncomine TCR Beta short-read assay. The genomic DNA was obtained from cultured CD4+ T cells by extraction with the QIAamp micro DNA kit. A single record per CDR3 protein comes from TCRdb applying MiXCR to the PCR reads. Of 8,500 to 13,000 distinct CDR3 sequences in the sample, 77% are singletons; the top ten hold around 16%.

The chain recombines TRBV7-2 with TRBJ2-7; D uncertain. The sequencing sample was made of CD4+ T cells from blood, cultured in vitro. The clonotype originates from a human donor who had recovered from COVID-19. The CDR3 nucleotides are TGTGCCAGCAGCCTTATCTACGAGCAGTACTTC. Translation: CASSLIYEQYF.